Listed below are T cell receptor beta chains from one sample, sequenced in a study of breast tumors, draining lymph nodes, adjacent tissues. TCRdb itself ran the multiplex PCR reads through MiXCR, one entry per CDR3 protein. The repertoire holds roughly 80,000 distinct CDR3 sequences, with roughly a fifth as singletons. Sequencing was done on a sample of axillary lymph node tissue. Receptor source: a female donor with breast cancer. Some clones in this sample may be carry-over from other donors' samples. The CDR3 runs from the conserved cysteine through the conserved F or W. Fields, in order: CDR3 DNA, CDR3 protein, J gene, V gene, clone size, D gene. D genes are given only for firm matches. A row's size may be missing; if present it is once, few, many or a size class.

TGTGCCAGCAGCTTACTGGAGCTAGCGGGGGGCGGGGAGCTGTTTTTT | CASSLLELAGGGELFF | TRBJ2-2 | TRBV11-2 | many | TRBD2
TGCAGTGCTAGAGACCCTACAGGGGGGAATCAGCCCCAGCATTTT | CSARDPTGGNQPQHF | TRBJ1-5 | TRBV20-1 | many | TRBD1
TGTGCCAGCAGTAGCGGGACTAGCACAGATACGCAGTATTTT | CASSSGTSTDTQYF | TRBJ2-3 | TRBV11-2 | many | TRBD2
TGTGCCAGCAGGTCGACAGGGCGTTCACCCCTCCACTTT | CASRSTGRSPLHF | TRBJ1-6 | TRBV7-9 | many | TRBD1
TGTGCCAGCAGCTTGGGGCCGATAGAGACCCAGTACTTC | CASSLGPIETQYF | TRBJ2-5 | TRBV7-3 | many | .
TGTGCCAGTAGTTGGGGGGGCGGTCACAATGAGCAGTTCTTC | CASSWGGGHNEQFF | TRBJ2-1 | TRBV19 | many | .
TGTGCCAGTAGTATAGGGGGTCAGCCCCAGCATTTT | CASSIGGQPQHF | TRBJ1-5 | TRBV19 | many | .
TGTGCCAGCAGTGAAAGCTGGGGGGGGGGGACCCAGTACTTC | CASSESWGGGTQYF | TRBJ2-5 | TRBV6-1 | . | TRBD2
TGTGCCAGTAGTCACCCACCCGGACTAGCGGACCATCCACCCAACAATGAGCAGTTCTTC | CASSHPPGLADHPPNNEQFF | TRBJ2-1 | TRBV19 | many | TRBD2
TGTGCCAGCAGCCGGGGTCGGAGTGAGCAGTTCTTC | CASSRGRSEQFF | TRBJ2-1 | TRBV14 | many | .
TGTGCCAGCAGCTTTACGACAGAAGATACGCAGTATTTT | CASSFTTEDTQYF | TRBJ2-3 | TRBV5-8 | many | .
TGTGCCAGCAGAAAACTACAGGGGTGGTCACCCCTCCACTTT | CASRKLQGWSPLHF | TRBJ1-6 | TRBV6-5 | many | TRBD1
TGCAGTGCTCGGACACCTGAAGCTTTCTTT | CSARTPEAFF | TRBJ1-1 | TRBV20-1 | . | .
TGTGCCAGCAGTTTAGGGGATGCAACTAATGAAAAACTGTTTTTT | CASSLGDATNEKLFF | TRBJ1-4 | TRBV28 | . | .
TGTGCCAGCAGTACTAGCGGGGTTTACAATGAGCAGTTCTTC | CASSTSGVYNEQFF | TRBJ2-1 | TRBV27 | . | TRBD2
TGCAGTGCACCGGGGGACAAAACGACTAGCGGGCTCTCCTACGAGCAGTACTTC | CSAPGDKTTSGLSYEQYF | TRBJ2-7 | TRBV20-1 | many | TRBD2
TGTGCCAGCAGCTTAGGTACAGGGATGATCTACGAGCAGTACTTC | CASSLGTGMIYEQYF | TRBJ2-7 | TRBV11-2 | many | .
TGTGCCAGCAGCTTATTGTCTAGCGGGAGGATCGGGGAGCTGTTTTTT | CASSLLSSGRIGELFF | TRBJ2-2 | TRBV7-2 | many | TRBD2
TGTGCCAGCAGCCCAATGAGGGCAGTGATCTATGGCTACACCTTC | CASSPMRAVIYGYTF | TRBJ1-2 | TRBV7-2 | many | .
TGCGCCAGCAGCCCTACTGGGGGGCATCAGCCCCAGCATTTT | CASSPTGGHQPQHF | TRBJ1-5 | TRBV5-1 | many | .
TGCGCCAGCAGCCAAGGAAGGGGCGGGTTTGAGCAGTTCTTC | CASSQGRGGFEQFF | TRBJ2-1 | TRBV4-3 | many | .
TGTGCCAGCAGTTTATCTATCGGGAGACGGCTCAATGAGCAGTTCTTC | CASSLSIGRRLNEQFF | TRBJ2-1 | TRBV27 | . | .
TGCGCCAGCAGCCAAGATCAGGGAGCGGTGGGTGGCTACACCTTC | CASSQDQGAVGGYTF | TRBJ1-2 | TRBV4-1 | many | .
TGTGCCAGCTGCGTTGGGACTAGTGGCACCGGGGAGCTGTTTTTT | CASCVGTSGTGELFF | TRBJ2-2 | TRBV12-3/TRBV12-4 | many | TRBD2
TGTGCCAGCAGCCGCCCCCCGGGACTAGCGGGAGATGAGCAGTTCTTC | CASSRPPGLAGDEQFF | TRBJ2-1 | TRBV7-2 | many | TRBD2
TGTGCCAGCAGACCGGACAGGGTCGACTACGAGCAGTACTTC | CASRPDRVDYEQYF | TRBJ2-7 | TRBV25-1 | many | TRBD1
TGCGCCAGCAGCGGGACTAACTTCGCCGAGCAGTACTTC | CASSGTNFAEQYF | TRBJ2-7 | TRBV5-1 | many | TRBD2
TGTGCCAGCAGCTTGGCCGGCGGGGGGAGCGACTATGGCTACACCTTC | CASSLAGGGSDYGYTF | TRBJ1-2 | TRBV5-6 | few | .
TGCAGTGCTGAGGAACGGACTGTCGGGGAGCTGTTTTTT | CSAEERTVGELFF | TRBJ2-2 | TRBV20-1 | many | .
TGTGCCAGCAGTGAAGCGGCCACAGGGGATTTTCAGCCCCAGCATTTT | CASSEAATGDFQPQHF | TRBJ1-5 | TRBV6-1 | . | TRBD1
TGTGCCAGCTCACCACCGGGAGGGGCCAACGTCCTGACTTTC | CASSPPGGANVLTF | TRBJ2-6 | TRBV18 | . | .
TGTGCCAGCACCGGACTAGCGGGAGTCGGCACAGATACGCAGTATTTT | CASTGLAGVGTDTQYF | TRBJ2-3 | TRBV6-1 | many | TRBD2
TGTGCCACCAGTGAAGCGGGAGACGTGAATGAGCAGTTCTTC | CATSEAGDVNEQFF | TRBJ2-1 | TRBV24-1 | many | TRBD2
TGCAGTGCTCTGGCTCCGAGCTCCTACGAGCAGTACTTC | CSALAPSSYEQYF | TRBJ2-7 | TRBV20-1 | many | .
TGTGCCAGCAGTTTTAGTGGAGTCTACAATGAGCAGTTCTTC | CASSFSGVYNEQFF | TRBJ2-1 | TRBV12-3/TRBV12-4 | many | .
TGCAGTGCGAGAAGGGCCGGGGTAGGACTAGCGGGAGGGCCCTACGAGCAGTACTTC | CSARRAGVGLAGGPYEQYF | TRBJ2-7 | TRBV20-1 | many | TRBD2
TGTGCCAGTAGTATCCTCGCGAGAACGGGCGAGCAGTACTTC | CASSILARTGEQYF | TRBJ2-7 | TRBV19 | many | .
TGTGCCAGCAGTACAGGGAATGAGCAGTTCTTC | CASSTGNEQFF | TRBJ2-1 | TRBV2 | many | .
TGTGCCAGCAGCCAAGACCAGACAGGGACCAACTATGGCTACACCTTC | CASSQDQTGTNYGYTF | TRBJ1-2 | TRBV4-2 | many | TRBD1
TGTGCCAGCAGTTTTACAAGCGGGAGAGAATATGAGCAGTTCTTC | CASSFTSGREYEQFF | TRBJ2-1 | TRBV28 | . | TRBD2
TGTGCCAGCAGTGAAGCTCGCGGGGCCTTGGCCCCTAGGTTCTTC | CASSEARGALAPRFF | TRBJ2-1 | TRBV6-1 | few | .
TGTGCCAGCAGCTTAGGGGGCGGGGTAGCCAAAAACATTCAGTACTTC | CASSLGGGVAKNIQYF | TRBJ2-4 | TRBV7-6 | . | .
TGTGCCAGCAGTCCCAGTGGGGCGGGGGGGCTCGGGGCCAACGTCCTGACTTTC | CASSPSGAGGLGANVLTF | TRBJ2-6 | TRBV7-9 | many | TRBD2
TGTGCCAGCAGCTTAGATCCCGGGACACAATACGAGCAGTACTTC | CASSLDPGTQYEQYF | TRBJ2-7 | TRBV7-6 | many | .
TGTGCCAGCAGTCTAGCCAAAAACATTCAGTACTTC | CASSLAKNIQYF | TRBJ2-4 | TRBV6-2/TRBV6-3 | few | .
TGTGCCATCAGGTGGGACAGCAACACCGGGGAGCTGTTTTTT | CAIRWDSNTGELFF | TRBJ2-2 | TRBV10-3 | many | TRBD1
TGTGCCAGCAGCCCTCTACAGGGGAGGAGTGAAAAACTGTTTTTT | CASSPLQGRSEKLFF | TRBJ1-4 | TRBV5-5 | many | TRBD1
TGTGCCAGCAGTTTCGGTTCGGGATACGAGCAGTACTTC | CASSFGSGYEQYF | TRBJ2-7 | TRBV28 | few | .
TGTGCCAGCTTTAATAAGAGGGACCACGAGCAGTACTTC | CASFNKRDHEQYF | TRBJ2-7 | TRBV6-2/TRBV6-3 | many | .
TGTGCCAGCAGCAAGGCGGGAGGCACAGATACGCAGTATTTT | CASSKAGGTDTQYF | TRBJ2-3 | TRBV9 | . | TRBD2
TGTGCCAGCAGCTTACTAGCGGGAGTCGGGGAGACCCAGTACTTC | CASSLLAGVGETQYF | TRBJ2-5 | TRBV6-2/TRBV6-3 | . | TRBD2
TGTGCCAGCAGCGTGACCGGGACTAGCGGGAGAGAAGAGACCCAGTACTTC | CASSVTGTSGREETQYF | TRBJ2-5 | TRBV7-3 | . | TRBD2
TGTGCCAGCAGCATGCCCCTATACAGGGCTTCCCTCTACTTC | CASSMPLYRASLYF | TRBJ1-2 | TRBV7-9 | once | .
TGTGCCAGCAGTTTTGGGGGACTAGCAAAACACGAGCAGTACTTC | CASSFGGLAKHEQYF | TRBJ2-7 | TRBV6-6 | many | TRBD2
TGTGCCAGCAGCTTTATCGGGAGTAGGTCCTACAATGAGCAGTTCTTC | CASSFIGSRSYNEQFF | TRBJ2-1 | TRBV5-4 | many | .